Below, 15 T cell receptor beta chains from the same sample are listed, as sequenced in a study of cytomegalovirus exposure and HLA in healthy donors. In the PCR, 60 Vbeta and 13 Jbeta primers were used. Produced via immunoSEQ multiplex PCR; TCRdb's table is partial and in-frame only. The sample contains 90,000 to 130,000 clones, around four fifths of which appear only once. Sequenced input: PBMCs. The receptors were sampled from a woman in her fifties or sixties in good health and CMV-seropositive.

The DNA of the CDR3 is TGTGCCACCAGAGGACTCTACAATGAGCAGTTCTTC. It translates to CATRGLYNEQFF. The rearrangement joins TRBV15 to TRBJ2-1, with TRBD2 as a possible D gene (5 bases). Between the trimmed V and J ends, which lost 6 bases and 3 bases, there was a span of 6 bases. Germline V CDR1 and CDR2: LNHNV, YYDKDF (reference sequence). This CDR3 region has 12 residues.

The chain employs TRBV28 and TRBJ2-7, with 7 bases matching TRBD1. The CDR3 length is 16 residues. After removal of 6 bases from V and 7 bases from J, the junction contained 18 bases not matched to a gene. Germline CDR1 reads MDHEN; CDR2 reads SYDVKM. CDR3: CASRPYRGELSMEQYF. The CDR3 nucleotides read TGTGCCAGCAGACCCTACAGGGGAGAACTCAGTATGGAGCAGTACTTC.

The chain links TRBV15 to TRBJ2-2; D is perhaps TRBD2 (6 bases). Germline V gene sequence: CDR1 LNHNV, CDR2 YYDKDF (reference sequence). The germline V and J ends were trimmed by 0 bases and 6 bases, with 23 bases remaining between them. This CDR3 is built from 19 residues. CDR3 amino acids: CATSRDWGDPGYPPGELFF. CDR3 DNA sequence: TGTGCCACCAGCAGAGATTGGGGGGATCCAGGGTACCCACCCGGGGAGCTGTTTTTT.

The chain recombines TRBV2 with TRBJ1-5; 7 positions match TRBD1. With 6 bases clipped from V and 7 bases from J, the junction kept 6 bases outside the gene matches. The CDR3 has 13 amino acids. Germline CDR1 SNHLY, CDR2 FYNNEI. The CDR3 is CASRTGQSQPQHF. CDR3 in DNA: TGTGCCAGCAGGACGGGACAGAGCCAGCCCCAGCATTTT.

This clone turned up a few times. The chain recombines TRBV7-3 with TRBJ2-3; possible D gene TRBD2, 6 bases. Germline V gives CDR1 SGHTA, CDR2 FQGTGA. Trimming removed 0 bases at V and 4 bases at J, with 8 bases between. The CDR3 extends over 14 amino acids. The CDR3 protein is CASSLTGTADTQYF. DNA for the CDR3: TGTGCCAGCAGCTTAACCGGGACTGCAGATACGCAGTATTTT.

On this clone itself: This sample also contains other DNA sequences that code for the same CDR3. The chain carries TRBV29-1 and TRBJ2-7; 7 bases match TRBD1. The germline V gene encodes CDR1 SQVTM and CDR2 ANQGSEA. The CDR3 has 12 residues. The ends lost 5 bases at V and 1 base at J; junction bases unmatched: 2. CDR3 coding DNA: TGCAGCGTTACAGGGGAATCCTACGAGCAGTACTTC. Translating gives CSVTGESYEQYF.

The J gene is TRBJ2-1, the V gene TRBV29-1; no reliable D call. The germline CDR1 and CDR2 sequences are SQVTM and ANQGSEA. The CDR3 length is 14 residues. Between the trimmed V and J ends, which lost 2 bases and 4 bases, there was a span of 12 bases. The CDR3 loop is CSVEPHYSYNEQFF. CDR3 nucleotide sequence: TGCAGCGTTGAACCGCACTATTCGTACAATGAGCAGTTCTTC.

The rearrangement links TRBV5-1 to TRBJ2-7; 7 nucleotides line up with TRBD1. The germline V gene encodes CDR1 SGHRS and CDR2 YFSETQ. V dropped 4 bases and J dropped 1; count of bases not matched to a gene: 5. CDR3 length: 14 amino acids. The CDR3 region is CASSTRDRSYEQYF. CDR3 coding DNA: TGCGCCAGCAGCACCCGGGACAGATCCTACGAGCAGTACTTC.

This clone was counted a single time. The V call is TRBV7-6, the J call TRBJ2-2, with no clear D. V was cut by 5 bases and J by 2 bases, with 9 bases left in between. This CDR3 region has 14 residues. Germline V lookup: CDR1 SGHVS, CDR2 FNYEAQ. The CDR3 sequence: CASSPRVNTGELFF. The CDR3 region has the DNA TGTGCCAGCAGCCCCCGGGTTAACACCGGGGAGCTGTTTTTT.

This rearrangement joins TRBV28 to TRBJ2-7, with 9 bases lining up with TRBD1. This CDR3 is 16 amino acids long. Germline V lookup: CDR1 MDHEN, CDR2 SYDVKM. V gave up 5 bases and J gave up 6 bases; unmatched junction bases: 14. CDR3 in amino acids: CASSTPGQGNFGEQYF. CDR3 DNA: TGTGCCAGCAGTACGCCGGGACAGGGTAATTTTGGCGAGCAGTACTTC. Full variable domain (remainder filled in from reference TRBV28 and TRBJ2-7): DVKVTQSSRYLVKRTGEKVFLECVQDMDHENMFWYRQDPGLGLRLIYFSYDVKMKEKGDIPEGYSVSREKKERFSLILESASTNQTSMYLCASSTPGQGNFGEQYFGPGTRLTVT.

The CDR3 protein is CAWSVAGGGTSYEQYF. CDR3 bases: TGTGCCTGGAGTGTAGCGGGGGGAGGTACTTCCTACGAGCAGTACTTC. V usage is TRBV30 and J usage is TRBJ2-7, with TRBD2 matching over 9 bases. Losses at the gene ends were 0 bases for V and 1 base for J; bases not matched to a gene: 7. CDR3 length: 16 amino acids. CDR1 GTSNPN and CDR2 SVGIG come from the germline V gene (reference sequence).

V is TRBV4-1 and J is TRBJ2-7; the match to TRBD2 covers 7 bases. Germline CDR1 and CDR2: MGHRA and YSYEKL. The CDR3 loop spans 16 amino acids. The V segment lost 1 base and the J segment 2 bases; nucleotides outside the gene matches: 8. CDR3: CASSQVRGEGAYEQYF. The DNA of the CDR3 is TGCGCCAGCAGCCAAGTTCGGGGGGAGGGAGCCTACGAGCAGTACTTC.

The genes are TRBV18 and TRBJ2-2; 8 positions agree with TRBD2. With 0 bases clipped from V and 5 bases from J, the junction kept 5 bases outside the gene matches. Germline V gives CDR1 KGHSH, CDR2 LQKENI. The length of the CDR3 is 16 residues. Here the CDR3 reads CASSPPGSSGTGELFF. The CDR3 DNA is TGTGCCAGCTCACCACCGGGGTCTAGCGGGACCGGGGAGCTGTTTTTT.

This clone was counted a single time. The chain joins TRBV10-2 to TRBJ2-5, with D hard to call. The DNA matches TRBJ2-7 better at its end, which makes the J call doubtful. The CDR3 sequence is 15 residues long. Germline lookup yields CDR1 WSHSY and CDR2 SAAADI. CDR3 in DNA: TGCGCCAGCAGTGAGTCCGTCACAGTCTCCTACGAGCAGTACTTC. Protein: CASSESVTVSYEQYF.

This clone is a singleton in its sample. The V call is TRBV5-4, the J call TRBJ1-6; 10 bases map to TRBD1. J lost 2 bases, V lost 6 bases, and 5 bases had no gene match. The germline CDR1 and CDR2 sequences are SGHNT and YYREEE (reference sequence). The CDR3 totals 16 residues. CDR3 bases: TGTGCCAGCACCGGGGACAGGGGAACCTATAATTCACCCCTCCACTTT. Residues: CASTGDRGTYNSPLHF. Using reference TRBV5-4 and TRBJ1-6 for the parts outside the CDR3, the full variable domain is ETGVTQSPTHLIKTRGQQVTLRCSSQSGHNTVSWYQQALGQGPQFIFQYYREEENGRGNFPPRFSGLQFPNYSSELNVNALELDDSALYLCASTGDRGTYNSPLHFGNGTRLTVT.